Below, one T cell receptor (beta chain) is given with its context. Its antigen is unidentified. The data derive from a study of T cell responses to AZD1222 COVID-19 vaccine. Looking at the study overall: Pooled samples include second doses given at about 4 or 12 weeks. General study results and limits: The donors showed a predominance of white British ancestry and of females, with possible underestimation of clonal diversity.

Trimming removed 5 bases from V and 10 bases from J, with 3 bases in between. The germline CDR1 and CDR2 sequences are MNHEY and SMNVEV (reference sequence). The CDR3 runs 9 residues. Profiling relied on immunoSEQ multiplex PCR, and the TCRdb table lists in-frame clones only, not all of them. This sample has 150,000 or so clones, with roughly 94% found just once. This specimen was peripheral blood, taken on day 0 of AZD1222 vaccination. V and J are TRBV27 and TRBJ1-5; D remains ambiguous. The source of this sequence is an adult in good health. CDR3 sequence (DNA): TGTGCCAGCAGTCCACCCCAGCATTTT. Translating gives CASSPPQHF.